Many counts were recorded for the clone carrying this TCR beta chain. These data originate in a study of T cells after yellow fever vaccination. Study results and caveats: The secondary response showed a weaker magnitude and a faster peak, day 5 versus 15. Clonotypes shared by both compartments, CD4 and CD8, made up a small share. Almost all vaccine-responding clonotypes went undetected in sorted memory subsets on day 0.

A universal primer site and UMIs were added as TCR cDNA was made by 5'RACE template switching. TCRdb ran MiXCR on the 5' RACE reads and lists one entry per CDR3 protein. The table shows 25,000 to 30,000 distinct CDR3 sequences, with 5.5% occurring only once. The germline CDR1 and CDR2 sequences are MNHEY and SVGAGI. V shed 2 bases and J shed 7 bases, with 18 bases lying between them. The CDR3 has 15 amino acids. This TCR came from a young man who received the YFV17D yellow fever vaccine. Sequenced here: PBMCs, either bulk or a sorted T-cell subset (CD4+, CD8+, memory, or dextramer-sorted; not recorded which), sampled 15 days after the yellow fever booster vaccination. The gene calls are TRBV6-5 and TRBJ2-7; D possibly corresponds to TRBD1 (6 bases). Written as DNA, the CDR3 is TGTGCCAGCAGTTACCTCAGGGGTCAAAATCAGGAGCAGTACTTC. Translation: CASSYLRGQNQEQYF.